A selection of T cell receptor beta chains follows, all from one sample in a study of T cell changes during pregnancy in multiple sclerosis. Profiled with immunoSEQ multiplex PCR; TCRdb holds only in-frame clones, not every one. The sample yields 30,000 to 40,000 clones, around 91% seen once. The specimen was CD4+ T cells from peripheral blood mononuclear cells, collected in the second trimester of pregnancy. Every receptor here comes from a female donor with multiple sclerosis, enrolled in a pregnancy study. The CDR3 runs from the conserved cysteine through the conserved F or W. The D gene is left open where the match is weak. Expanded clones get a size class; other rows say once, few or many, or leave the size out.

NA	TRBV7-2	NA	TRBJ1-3	CASSLGAGMGSGNTIYF	TGTGCCAGCAGCTTAGGTGCAGGGATGGGCTCTGGAAACACCATATATTTT
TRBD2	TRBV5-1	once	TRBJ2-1	CASSLLAGNSYNEQFF	TGCGCCAGCAGCCTGCTAGCGGGAAACTCCTACAATGAGCAGTTCTTC
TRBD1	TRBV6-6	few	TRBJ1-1	CASLTGGLAFF	TGTGCCAGCCTCACAGGGGGGTTGGCTTTCTTT
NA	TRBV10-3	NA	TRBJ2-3	CAISGSFNTDTQYF	TGTGCCATCAGTGGGTCCTTTAACACAGATACGCAGTATTTT
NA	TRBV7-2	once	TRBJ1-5	CASSSTEYNQPQHF	TGTGCCAGCAGCTCTACAGAATACAATCAGCCCCAGCATTTT
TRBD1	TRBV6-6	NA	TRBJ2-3	CASRDRGRETDTQYF	TGTGCCAGCCGAGACAGGGGAAGAGAGACAGATACGCAGTATTTT
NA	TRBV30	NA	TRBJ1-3	CAWCLTSNSGNTIYF	TGTGCCTGGTGTTTGACTTCAAACTCTGGAAACACCATATATTTT
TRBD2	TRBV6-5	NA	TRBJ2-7	CASSYQLAGAGEQYF	TGTGCCAGCAGTTACCAACTAGCGGGAGCGGGAGAGCAGTACTTC
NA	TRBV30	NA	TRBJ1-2	CAWRDSLSSPFGYTF	TGTGCCTGGAGGGACAGCCTGTCTTCGCCTTTCGGCTACACCTTC
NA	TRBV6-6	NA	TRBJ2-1	CASSYPPTLDEQFF	TGTGCCAGCAGTTACCCCCCAACTCTCGATGAGCAGTTCTTC
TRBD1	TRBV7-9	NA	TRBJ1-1	CASSLAPDRGNTEAFF	TGTGCCAGCAGCTTAGCCCCGGACAGGGGGAACACTGAAGCTTTCTTT
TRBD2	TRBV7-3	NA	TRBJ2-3	CASSPSTLAGGQYF	TGTGCCAGCAGCCCATCGACTCTAGCGGGAGGGCAGTATTTT
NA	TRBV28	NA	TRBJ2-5	CASSQMAGNLETQYF	TGTGCCAGCAGCCAAATGGCGGGAAACTTGGAGACCCAGTACTTC
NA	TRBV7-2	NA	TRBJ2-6	CASRRTALSGANVLTF	TGTGCCAGCAGGCGGACAGCCCTCTCTGGGGCCAACGTCCTGACTTTC